This is a list of T cell receptor beta chains from one sample in a study of cytomegalovirus exposure and HLA in healthy donors. TCRdb's table, derived via immunoSEQ multiplex PCR, lists solely in-frame clones and lacks some. This repertoire includes some 48,000 clones. Sequencing was done on a sample of PBMCs. These receptors were obtained from a male donor in good health and CMV-seropositive. Both conserved end residues are part of each CDR3. The D gene is left open where the match is weak.

J | D | V | CDR3 | DNA
TRBJ2-6 | - | TRBV5-1 | CASSLVASGANVLTF | TGCGCCAGCAGCTTGGTGGCCTCTGGGGCCAACGTCCTGACTTTC
TRBJ1-2 | - | TRBV7-9 | CASSLGGLYGYTF | TGTGCCAGCAGCTTGGGAGGGCTCTATGGCTACACCTTC
TRBJ1-2 | - | TRBV4-2 | CASSPLAAGYGYTF | TGTGCCAGCAGCCCCCTCGCCGCAGGCTATGGCTACACCTTC
TRBJ2-1 | TRBD2 | TRBV5-6 | CATASGGGNSYNEQFF | TGTGCCACCGCAAGCGGGGGCGGCAACTCCTACAATGAGCAGTTCTTC
TRBJ2-2 | TRBD1 | TRBV7-9 | CASSVWEGQGASGELFF | TGTGCCAGCAGCGTGTGGGAAGGACAGGGGGCAAGCGGGGAGCTGTTTTTT
TRBJ2-7 | - | TRBV5-1 | CASSPTPRQGTYEQYF | TGCGCCAGCAGCCCTACCCCCCGCCAGGGGACCTACGAGCAGTACTTC
TRBJ2-1 | - | TRBV6-6 | CATRGDNERFF | TGTGCCACCCGGGGGGACAATGAGCGGTTCTTC
TRBJ1-2 | - | TRBV29-1 | CSVVGQPDNYGYTF | TGCAGCGTTGTCGGACAGCCGGATAACTATGGCTACACCTTC
TRBJ1-5 | - | TRBV7-2 | CASSLDRANQPQHF | TGTGCCAGCAGCCTGGACAGAGCCAATCAGCCCCAGCATTTT
TRBJ1-6 | TRBD1 | TRBV9 | CASSVGTGASPLHF | TGTGCCAGCAGCGTCGGGACAGGAGCCTCACCCCTCCACTTT
TRBJ1-5 | - | TRBV7-9 | CASSYWGGQGSNQPQHF | TGTGCCAGCAGCTATTGGGGGGGGCAGGGGAGCAATCAGCCCCAGCATTTT
TRBJ1-2 | TRBD1 | TRBV27 | CASSFLTGGYGYTF | TGTGCCAGCAGTTTCCTCACAGGGGGCTATGGCTACACCTTC
TRBJ1-1 | - | TRBV14 | CASSPRGYGNTEAFF | TGTGCCAGCAGCCCACGGGGATACGGGAACACTGAAGCTTTCTTT
TRBJ1-1 | TRBD1 | TRBV7-8 | CASSPRTGTNTEAFF | TGTGCCAGCAGCCCGCGGACAGGCACGAACACTGAAGCTTTCTTT
TRBJ2-7 | - | TRBV6-5 | CASSPPGSHYYEQYF | TGTGCCAGCAGTCCCCCGGGGTCCCACTACTACGAGCAGTACTTC
TRBJ2-5 | TRBD2 | TRBV4-3 | CASSQGLAGTLPQETQYF | TGCGCCAGCAGCCAAGGTCTAGCGGGGACCCTCCCACAAGAGACCCAGTACTTC
TRBJ1-5 | - | TRBV18 | CASSPGAGRNQPQHF | TGTGCCAGCTCACCAGGGGCTGGTAGAAATCAGCCCCAGCATTTT
TRBJ2-7 | TRBD1 | TRBV18 | CASSASRDRGIYEQYF | TGTGCCAGCTCAGCCTCCCGTGACAGGGGGATATACGAGCAGTACTTC
TRBJ1-1 | - | TRBV6-5 | CASSYGSESEAFF | TGTGCCAGCAGTTACGGCTCGGAGAGTGAAGCTTTCTTT
TRBJ1-5 | TRBD1 | TRBV18 | CASSPGQGDSNQPQHF | TGTGCCAGCTCACCGGGACAGGGTGATAGCAATCAGCCCCAGCATTTT
TRBJ1-3 | TRBD1 | TRBV5-1 | CASSLTGVGGNTIYF | TGCGCCAGCAGCTTGACAGGGGTCGGTGGAAACACCATATATTTT
TRBJ2-7 | TRBD2 | TRBV15 | CATGPGGGMRSYEQYF | TGTGCCACGGGGCCGGGCGGGGGGATGCGGTCCTACGAGCAGTACTTC
TRBJ1-4 | - | TRBV7-9 | CASSRAGGSNEKLFF | TGTGCCAGCAGCCGGGCGGGGGGCAGTAATGAAAAACTGTTTTTT
TRBJ1-5 | - | TRBV27 | CASRGPLGNQPQHF | TGTGCCAGCAGGGGGCCCCTAGGCAATCAGCCCCAGCATTTT
TRBJ2-4 | TRBD2 | TRBV10-3 | CAISAGLGKNIQYF | TGTGCCATCAGTGCCGGACTAGGCAAAAACATTCAGTACTTC
TRBJ1-2 | - | TRBV29-1 | CSVAEDSLYGYTF | TGCAGCGTCGCAGAGGACAGCCTCTATGGCTACACCTTC
TRBJ2-2 | TRBD2 | TRBV19 | CASSILAGDRGGGELFF | TGTGCCAGTAGTATCTTGGCGGGGGACCGCGGTGGCGGGGAGCTGTTTTTT
TRBJ2-7 | TRBD2 | TRBV4-2 | CASSQEGEGYEQYF | TGTGCCAGCAGCCAAGAGGGGGAGGGCTACGAGCAGTACTTC
TRBJ2-7 | - | TRBV30 | CAWEADSSYEQYF | TGTGCCTGGGAGGCGGACAGCTCCTACGAGCAGTACTTC
TRBJ1-4 | - | TRBV28 | CASSAPQGTNEKLFF | TGTGCCAGCAGTGCCCCCCAGGGCACTAATGAAAAACTGTTTTTT
TRBJ2-7 | - | TRBV27 | CASSKSNNRASYEQYF | TGTGCCAGCAGCAAAAGCAATAACAGGGCTTCCTACGAGCAGTACTTC
TRBJ2-7 | TRBD1 | TRBV29-1 | CSVTQGARYEQYF | TGCAGCGTGACACAGGGGGCGCGATACGAGCAGTACTTC
TRBJ1-5 | - | TRBV19 | CASSMEGGQPQHF | TGTGCCAGTAGTATGGAGGGGGGGCAGCCCCAGCATTTT
TRBJ2-7 | TRBD2 | TRBV27 | CASTPGTSGTSYEQYF | TGTGCCAGCACTCCAGGGACTAGCGGGACCTCCTACGAGCAGTACTTC
TRBJ2-1 | TRBD2 | TRBV25-1 | CASSVAGDRGEQFF | TGTGCCAGCAGTGTAGCGGGGGACCGTGGTGAGCAGTTCTTC
TRBJ2-7 | TRBD2 | TRBV27 | CASSPYGLAGSSSYEQYF | TGTGCCAGCAGCCCCTATGGACTAGCGGGAAGTAGCTCCTACGAGCAGTACTTC
TRBJ2-3 | TRBD2 | TRBV4-2 | CASSPPFSGGTDTQYF | TGTGCCAGCAGCCCGCCCTTTAGCGGGGGCACAGATACGCAGTATTTT
TRBJ2-3 | TRBD2 | TRBV18 | CASSTLAGGTDTQYF | TGTGCCAGCTCAACTCTAGCGGGGGGTACAGATACGCAGTATTTT
TRBJ2-5 | - | TRBV30 | CAWGPRRETQYF | TGTGCCTGGGGCCCCCGGAGAGAGACCCAGTACTTC
TRBJ1-1 | TRBD1 | TRBV28 | CASSLAGTGNTEAFF | TGTGCCAGCAGTTTAGCCGGGACAGGGAACACTGAAGCTTTCTTT
TRBJ2-7 | - | TRBV19 | CASSIDLEEGAYEQYF | TGTGCCAGTAGTATAGATCTGGAGGAGGGAGCCTACGAGCAGTACTTC
TRBJ1-6 | - | TRBV11-2 | CASSLPYNSPLHF | TGTGCCAGCAGCCTCCCCTATAATTCACCCCTCCACTTT
TRBJ1-2 | TRBD1 | TRBV19 | CASSDGQGIMDGYTF | TGTGCCAGTAGTGACGGACAGGGGATAATGGATGGCTACACCTTC
TRBJ1-1 | - | TRBV10-3 | CAISESGRGTEAFF | TGTGCCATCAGTGAGTCAGGGAGGGGCACTGAAGCTTTCTTT
TRBJ1-5 | - | TRBV19 | CASSAWQYSNQPQHF | TGTGCCAGTTCCGCCTGGCAATATAGCAATCAGCCCCAGCATTTT
TRBJ2-5 | - | TRBV11-2 | CASSLVETQETQYF | TGTGCCAGCAGCTTAGTCGAGACACAAGAGACCCAGTACTTC
TRBJ2-7 | TRBD2 | TRBV27 | CASSVLAGASEQYF | TGTGCCAGCAGTGTACTAGCGGGGGCGAGCGAGCAGTACTTC
TRBJ1-2 | TRBD1 | TRBV4-1 | CASSLTPGQGPNYGYTF | TGCGCCAGCAGCCTTACTCCGGGACAGGGGCCTAACTATGGCTACACCTTC